These 26 T cell receptor beta chains were sequenced from one sample in a study of blood T cell repertoires in COVID-19. Measured with immunoSEQ multiplex PCR; TCRdb has only the in-frame clones, and not every one. The data show approximately 250,000 clones, around 83% seen once. The source material was peripheral blood. The receptors originated from a woman aged 50 to 65 with acute or convalescent COVID-19.

This sequence joins TRBV6-5 and TRBJ2-5; D is perhaps TRBD2 (5 bases). The CDR3 consists of 15 residues. Looked up from germline, CDR1 is MNHEY and CDR2 is SVGAGI. V lost 6 bases and J 5 bases, leaving 19 bases between the germline ends. The CDR3 DNA sequence: TGTGCCAGCAGGAGCACCGGGCAGACGGGGGAGACCCAGTACTTC. This gives the protein CASRSTGQTGETQYF.

J is TRBJ2-1 and V is TRBV7-3, with a weak D call TRBD2 (5 bases). The CDR3 is 14 residues long. Germline loops: CDR1 SGHTA, CDR2 FQGTGA. With 7 bases removed from V and 7 bases from J, the gap between germline ends came to 17 bases. The CDR3 DNA reads TGTGCCAGCAACCGAAGGACTGCTAGGAATGAGCAGTTCTTC. Amino acid sequence: CASNRRTARNEQFF.

This clone was found a few times. The chain has TRBV5-5 and TRBJ2-1; 10 positions match TRBD1. Germline V lookup: CDR1 SGHKS, CDR2 YYEKEE (reference sequence). V was pared by 4 bases and J by 6 bases, with 10 bases of the junction left unmatched. The CDR3 runs to 16 residues. The CDR3 sequence is CASSRSGGTGANEQFF. The DNA of the CDR3 is TGTGCCAGCAGCCGATCCGGCGGGACAGGGGCCAATGAGCAGTTCTTC. Full variable domain (rest looked up from reference TRBV5-5 and TRBJ2-1): DAGVTQSPTHLIKTRGQQVTLRCSPISGHKSVSWYQQVLGQGPQFIFQYYEKEERGRGNFPDRFSARQFPNYSSELNVNALLLGDSALYLCASSRSGGTGANEQFFGPGTRLTVL.

The chain combines TRBV7-2 with TRBJ2-5, with 11 bases lining up with TRBD2. Germline-derived CDR1 and CDR2 are SGHTA and FQGNSA. The CDR3 is made up of 14 amino acids. After removal of 2 bases from V and 5 bases from J, the junction contained 1 base not matched to a gene. CDR3 loop: CASSLTSGSETQYF. The CDR3 nucleotides are TGTGCCAGCAGCTTAACTAGCGGGAGTGAGACCCAGTACTTC.

The rearrangement joins TRBV7-8 to TRBJ1-5, with 7 bases fitting TRBD1. CDR3 length: 14 amino acids. Germline assignment: CDR1 SGHVS and CDR2 FQNEAQ. V shed 1 base, J shed 6 bases, and the junction held 3 bases outside the gene matches. The CDR3 here is CASSLGQGGQPQHF. In nucleotides, the CDR3 is TGTGCCAGCAGCTTAGGACAGGGCGGTCAGCCCCAGCATTTT.

V and J are TRBV29-1 and TRBJ2-5; 7 bases fit TRBD1. Germline V gene sequence: CDR1 SQVTM, CDR2 ANQGSEA. The CDR3 sequence is 15 residues long. After removal of 6 bases from V and 2 bases from J, the junction contained 12 bases not matched to a gene. CDR3 bases: TGCAGCGTCTTTAGACAGGGTTCGGCGCAAGAGACCCAGTACTTC. This gives the protein CSVFRQGSAQETQYF. Looking up the rest from reference TRBV29-1 and TRBJ2-5 gives the full variable domain: SAVISQKPSRDICQRGTSLTIQCQVDSQVTMMFWYRQQPGQSLTLIATANQGSEATYESGFVIDKFPISRPNLTFSTLTVSNMSPEDSSIYLCSVFRQGSAQETQYFGPGTRLLVL.

CDR3 nucleotides: TGTGCCAGCAGCTTAGCTGGCGGCGTATACGAGCAGTACTTC. It codes for CASSLAGGVYEQYF. This chain joins TRBV11-2 and TRBJ2-7; D not certain. CDR1 is SGHAT, CDR2 FQNNGV, per germline. This CDR3 is built from 14 residues. Trimming removed 1 base from V and 4 bases from J, with 11 bases in between.

This chain connects TRBV4-1 to TRBJ2-1, with D tentatively TRBD2 (6 bases). The CDR3 spans 16 residues. The ends were cut back, 6 bases at V and 4 bases at J, with 19 bases in the middle. CDR1 and CDR2 (germline): MGHRA, YSYEKL. The DNA of the CDR3 is TGCGCCAGCAGAAGTCGGGAGCGGGTGGGATACAATGAGCAGTTCTTC. Translating gives CASRSRERVGYNEQFF.

The count of this clone is one. The J gene is TRBJ2-7, the V gene TRBV12-3 or TRBV12-4; perhaps TRBD2 as D (5 bases). This CDR3 has 11 residues. Trimming took off 6 bases at V and 9 bases at J, with 12 bases between the two ends. DNA for the CDR3: TGTGCCAGCAGCTCGGGGTCTGGGCAGTACTTC. Residues: CASSSGSGQYF.

The chain couples TRBV10-2 to TRBJ2-7, with D perhaps matching TRBD2 (6 bases). V was shortened by 8 bases and J by 0 bases, with 14 bases between the two germline ends. Germline V gene lookup returns CDR1 WSHSY and CDR2 SAAADI. This CDR3 is built from 14 residues. For the CDR3, the DNA is TGCGCCAGCGGGGCCGGGACTTTCTCCTACGAGCAGTACTTC. Protein product: CASGAGTFSYEQYF.

The V and J genes are TRBV28 and TRBJ2-1; 8 bases agree with TRBD1. J lost 0 bases, V lost 5 bases, and 9 bases had no gene match. From germline, CDR1 is MDHEN and CDR2 SYDVKM. CDR3 length: 17 residues. CDR3 DNA: TGTGCCAGCAGTCCCCGACAGGGGTTCGGCTCCTACAATGAGCAGTTCTTC. Amino acids: CASSPRQGFGSYNEQFF.

The rearrangement joins TRBV3-1 (or the pseudogene TRBV3-2) to TRBJ2-1, with no clear D. The CDR3 is 14 residues long. Deletions cut 3 bases from V and 0 bases from J, with 6 bases between. Germline V lookup: CDR1 LGHDT, CDR2 YNNKEL (reference sequence). CDR3 protein: CASSHFRSYNEQFF. The CDR3 region has the DNA TGTGCCAGCAGCCATTTCCGCTCCTACAATGAGCAGTTCTTC.

The rearrangement joins TRBV30 to TRBJ2-5, with 8 nucleotides matching TRBD2. The ends lost 1 base at V and 2 bases at J; junction bases unmatched: 9. There are 16 residues in the CDR3. Germline V gene data show CDR1 as GTSNPN and CDR2 as SVGIG (reference sequence). CDR3 sequence: CAWSAREAGVQETQYF. The CDR3 bases are TGTGCCTGGAGTGCACGAGAAGCGGGAGTACAAGAGACCCAGTACTTC.

The rearrangement links TRBV5-6 to TRBJ1-4; 9 nucleotides match TRBD1. V lost 3 bases to trimming and J lost 6 bases; unmatched junction nucleotides: 6. The CDR3 spans 15 residues. Germline loops: CDR1 SGHDT, CDR2 YYEEEE. CDR3 bases: TGTGCCAGCAGCTATGTACAGGGGGCGCATGAAAAACTGTTTTTT. Translation gives CASSYVQGAHEKLFF.

Remarks on this clone: This same CDR3 is encoded by further DNA sequences in the sample. V usage is TRBV5-1 and J usage is TRBJ2-3; weak D call: TRBD2 (5 bases). The germline V and J ends were trimmed by 2 bases and 1 base, with 11 bases remaining between them. The CDR3 contains 15 residues. The germline V gene has CDR1 SGHRS and CDR2 YFSETQ. The CDR3 nucleotides are TGCGCCAGCAGCTTAGGTAGCGCGGGCACAGATACGCAGTATTTT. Translated: CASSLGSAGTDTQYF. Filled out from reference TRBV5-1 and TRBJ2-3, the complete variable domain reads KAGVTQTPRYLIKTRGQQVTLSCSPISGHRSVSWYQQTPGQGLQFLFEYFSETQRNKGNFPGRFSGRQFSNSRSEMNVSTLELGDSALYLCASSLGSAGTDTQYFGPGTRLTVL.

The DNA for the CDR3 is TGTGCCAGCAGTCCTCAGGGGTGGGCTAATGAAAAACTGTTTTTT. It is translated as CASSPQGWANEKLFF. The J gene is TRBJ1-4, the V gene TRBV27, with D perhaps TRBD1 (6 bases). The ends were cut back, 5 bases at V and 3 bases at J, with 13 bases in the middle. Germline V gene sequence: CDR1 MNHEY, CDR2 SMNVEV (reference sequence). The CDR3 has 15 residues.

The chain joins TRBV28 to TRBJ1-2, with 7 bases fitting TRBD1. CDR3 size: 13 residues. The J segment lost 5 bases and the V segment lost 3 bases, leaving 3 bases of the junction unmatched. CDR1 and CDR2 from the germline V gene are MDHEN and SYDVKM. The CDR3: CASSFGDSYGYTF. Written as DNA, the CDR3 is TGTGCCAGCAGTTTCGGGGACAGTTATGGCTACACCTTC.

CDR3 protein: CASSLAGGAYTGELFF. CDR3 coding DNA: TGTGCCAGCAGCTTAGCGGGGGGCGCTTACACCGGGGAGCTGTTTTTT. The chain employs TRBV11-2 and TRBJ2-2, with D perhaps matching TRBD2 (7 bases). The CDR3 runs 16 residues. The V gene lost 1 base and the J gene lost 3 bases, with 12 bases spanning the gap. Germline CDR1 SGHAT, CDR2 FQNNGV.

This chain uses TRBV18 with TRBJ1-6, with 8 bases that match TRBD1. Germline V CDR1 and CDR2: KGHSH, LQKENI. V lost 2 bases, J lost 10 bases, and 10 bases stayed unmatched. The CDR3 spans 16 residues. Here the CDR3 DNA reads TGTGCCAGCTCACCAGGAGGGGGCAGGGGGCACTCACCCCTCCACTTT. This encodes CASSPGGGRGHSPLHF. Full variable domain (rest looked up from reference TRBV18 and TRBJ1-6): NAGVMQNPRHLVRRRGQEARLRCSPMKGHSHVYWYRQLPEEGLKFMVYLQKENIIDESGMPKERFSAEFPKEGPSILRIQQVVRGDSAAYFCASSPGGGRGHSPLHFGNGTRLTVT.

This chain joins TRBV14 and TRBJ1-2; 8 positions agree with TRBD1. Germline V gene lookup returns CDR1 SGHDN and CDR2 FVKESK. V shed 7 bases, J shed 6 bases, and the junction held 10 bases outside the gene matches. The CDR3 sequence is 14 residues long. Written as DNA, the CDR3 is TGTGCCAGCACCGAACTCAGGGGGCGGGATGGCTACACCTTC. It translates to CASTELRGRDGYTF.

The chain carries TRBV11-3 and TRBJ2-1, with TRBD2 matching over 9 bases. CDR1 and CDR2 from the germline V gene are SGHNT and YENEEA. The V gene end was trimmed by 1 base and the J gene end by 6 bases; junction bases not matched to a gene: 4. The CDR3 loop spans 15 amino acids. The CDR3 region has the DNA TGTGCCAGCAGCTTAGTGCGGGGGGGCCTCAATGAGCAGTTCTTC. Protein product: CASSLVRGGLNEQFF.

The chain joins TRBV2 to TRBJ2-7; TRBD1 aligns across 11 bases. Per germline, CDR1 SNHLY and CDR2 FYNNEI. The CDR3 extends over 14 amino acids. After removal of 6 bases from V and 5 bases from J, the junction contained 6 bases not matched to a gene. CDR3: CASRLGQGVNEQYF. CDR3 sequence (DNA): TGTGCCAGCAGATTGGGACAGGGGGTAAACGAGCAGTACTTC.

The chain couples TRBV16 to TRBJ1-1, with 9 bases aligning to TRBD1. The trim removed 5 bases at V and 11 bases at J, leaving 9 bases unmatched. Germline assignment: CDR1 KGHSY and CDR2 FQNENV. The CDR3 runs 13 residues. In DNA form, the CDR3 reads TGTGCCAGCAGCACCCAAAGGACAGGGGAGGCTTTCTTT. Its translation is CASSTQRTGEAFF.

The V call is TRBV16, the J call TRBJ2-7, with 16 bases that match TRBD2. This CDR3 is built from 17 residues. CDR1 KGHSY and CDR2 FQNENV come from the germline V gene. The V gene end was trimmed by 1 base and the J gene end by 3 bases; junction bases not matched to a gene: 3. The CDR3 coding sequence is TGTGCCAGCAGCCAATTGGGGACTAGCGGGGGGGTCTACGAGCAGTACTTC. It yields the protein CASSQLGTSGGVYEQYF.

This clone came up a few times. The chain uses TRBV9 and TRBJ1-1; the D gene is possibly TRBD1 (5 bases). With 3 bases removed from V and 1 base from J, the gap between germline ends came to 16 bases. CDR1 SGDLS and CDR2 YYNGEE come from the germline V gene. The length of the CDR3 is 16 residues. For the CDR3, the DNA is TGTGCCAGCAGCGCCGGCAGGGTGTTTGGGAACACTGAAGCTTTCTTT. It is translated as CASSAGRVFGNTEAFF.

The J gene is TRBJ1-4, the V gene TRBV28; D perhaps matches TRBD1 (5 bases). This CDR3 region has 15 residues. Looked up from germline, CDR1 is MDHEN and CDR2 is SYDVKM. The ends were cut back, 2 bases at V and 4 bases at J, with 11 bases in the middle. The DNA for the CDR3 is TGTGCCAGCAGTTTAGGCGGACACATTAATGAAAAACTGTTTTTT. Translated: CASSLGGHINEKLFF.